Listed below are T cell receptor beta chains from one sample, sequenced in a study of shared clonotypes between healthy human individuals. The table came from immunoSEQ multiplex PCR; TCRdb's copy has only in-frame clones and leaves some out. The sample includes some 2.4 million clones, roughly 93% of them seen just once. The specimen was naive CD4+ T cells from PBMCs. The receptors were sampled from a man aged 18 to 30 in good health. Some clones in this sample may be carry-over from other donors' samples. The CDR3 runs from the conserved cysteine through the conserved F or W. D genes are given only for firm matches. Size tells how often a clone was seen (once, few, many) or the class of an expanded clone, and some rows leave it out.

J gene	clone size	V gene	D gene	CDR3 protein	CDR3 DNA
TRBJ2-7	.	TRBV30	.	CAWSVTGPEQYF	TGTGCCTGGAGTGTAACGGGGCCCGAGCAGTACTTC
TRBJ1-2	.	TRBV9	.	CASSPILGAPVGYTF	TGTGCCAGCAGCCCGATTCTCGGGGCCCCCGTTGGCTACACCTTC
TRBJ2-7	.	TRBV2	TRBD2	CASSVGGGYEQYF	TGTGCCAGCAGTGTGGGGGGAGGGTACGAGCAGTACTTC
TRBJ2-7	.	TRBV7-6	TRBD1	CASSSGPGQGAYEQYF	TGTGCCAGCAGCTCCGGACCGGGACAGGGGGCCTACGAGCAGTACTTC
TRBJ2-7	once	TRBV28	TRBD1	CASSPGGESSYEQYF	TGTGCCAGCAGCCCAGGGGGCGAAAGCTCCTACGAGCAGTACTTC
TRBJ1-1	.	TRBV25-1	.	CASSETQGGTEAFF	TGTGCCAGCAGTGAAACCCAGGGCGGCACTGAAGCTTTCTTT
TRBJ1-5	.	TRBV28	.	CASSWGGNQPQHF	TGTGCCAGCAGTTGGGGGGGCAATCAGCCCCAGCATTTT
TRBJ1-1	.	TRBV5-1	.	CASSLVRGASYTEAFF	TGCGCCAGCAGCTTGGTTCGGGGGGCTTCGTACACTGAAGCTTTCTTT
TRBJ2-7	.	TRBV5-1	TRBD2	CASSGLAGDGSYEQYF	TGCGCCAGCTCCGGACTAGCGGGAGATGGTAGCTACGAGCAGTACTTC
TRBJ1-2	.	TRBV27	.	CASRRTEGAYGYTF	TGTGCCAGCAGGAGGACAGAGGGAGCCTATGGCTACACCTTC
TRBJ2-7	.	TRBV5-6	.	CASSLTGGEAYEQYF	TGTGCCAGCAGCTTGACTGGGGGCGAGGCCTACGAGCAGTACTTC
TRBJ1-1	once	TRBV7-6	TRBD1	CASSLERQGAGTEAFF	TGTGCCAGCAGCTTAGAGAGACAGGGGGCAGGAACTGAAGCTTTCTTT
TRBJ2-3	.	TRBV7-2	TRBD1	CASSSGTGWTDTQYF	TGTGCCAGCAGCTCCGGGACAGGGTGGACAGATACGCAGTATTTT
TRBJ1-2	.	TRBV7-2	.	CASSSAWGYTF	TGTGCCAGCAGCTCCGCATGGGGCTACACCTTC
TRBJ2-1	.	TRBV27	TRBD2	CASSLGLAGGPASNEQFF	TGTGCCAGCAGTTTGGGACTAGCGGGAGGGCCTGCCTCCAATGAGCAGTTCTTC
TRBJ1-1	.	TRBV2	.	CASSYSGSNTEAFF	TGTGCCAGCAGTTATTCCGGGAGTAACACTGAAGCTTTCTTT
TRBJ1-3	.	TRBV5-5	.	CASRGTLMAGNTIYF	TGTGCCAGCAGGGGGACACTCATGGCTGGAAACACCATATATTTT
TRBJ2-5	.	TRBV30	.	CAWSVAGTSLETQYF	TGTGCCTGGAGTGTCGCCGGGACCTCGTTGGAGACCCAGTACTTC
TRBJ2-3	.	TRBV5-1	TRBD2	CASSWGTSGTDTQYF	TGCGCCAGCAGCTGGGGGACTAGCGGTACAGATACGCAGTATTTT
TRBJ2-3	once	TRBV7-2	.	CASSLFSGRTTDTQYF	TGTGCCAGCAGCTTATTCTCGGGACGGACTACAGATACGCAGTATTTT
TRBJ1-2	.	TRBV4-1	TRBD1	CASSQDPRQGAPHGYTF	TGCGCCAGCAGCCAAGATCCGAGACAGGGGGCGCCCCATGGCTACACCTTC
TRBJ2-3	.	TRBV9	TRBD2	CASSFRLAGATDTQYF	TGTGCCAGCAGCTTCAGACTAGCGGGGGCCACAGATACGCAGTATTTT
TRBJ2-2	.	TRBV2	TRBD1	CASQRGQGNTGELFF	TGTGCCAGCCAGAGGGGACAGGGGAACACCGGGGAGCTGTTTTTT
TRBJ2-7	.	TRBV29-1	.	CSVNPRGKDEQYF	TGCAGCGTTAATCCGAGGGGTAAGGACGAGCAGTACTTC
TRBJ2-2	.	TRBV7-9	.	CASSLSGTTGELFF	TGTGCCAGCAGCTTATCCGGGACCACCGGGGAGCTGTTTTTT
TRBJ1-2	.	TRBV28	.	CASWWGTRNYGYTF	TGTGCCAGCTGGTGGGGGACACGGAACTATGGCTACACCTTC
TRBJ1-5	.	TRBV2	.	CASRGDISQPQHF	TGTGCCAGCAGAGGGGACATTTCTCAGCCCCAGCATTTT
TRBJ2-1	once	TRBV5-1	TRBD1	CASSLPGGIINEQFF	TGCGCCAGCAGCTTACCAGGGGGAATCATAAATGAGCAGTTCTTC
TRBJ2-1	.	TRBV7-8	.	CASSSQVSYNEQFF	TGTGCCAGCAGCTCCCAGGTTTCCTATAATGAGCAGTTCTTC
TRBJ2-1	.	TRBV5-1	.	CASSLATRYNEQFF	TGCGCCAGCAGCTTGGCGACACGTTACAATGAGCAGTTCTTC
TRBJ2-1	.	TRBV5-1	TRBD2	CASQGLAGSNEQFF	TGCGCCAGCCAAGGACTAGCGGGTAGTAATGAGCAGTTCTTC
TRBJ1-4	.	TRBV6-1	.	CASSGRGGDEKLFF	TGTGCCAGCAGTGGTCGGGGTGGGGATGAAAAACTGTTTTTT
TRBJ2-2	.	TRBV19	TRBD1	CASSFPGQGITGELFF	TGTGCCAGTAGTTTTCCGGGACAGGGAATCACCGGGGAGCTGTTTTTT
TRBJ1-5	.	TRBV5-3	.	CARTAYSLGGGTRREGNQPQHF	TGTGCCAGAACCGCCTACTCCCTGGGGGGAGGAACCAGGAGGGAGGGCAATCAGCCCCAGCATTTT
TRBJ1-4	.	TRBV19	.	CASSIKGTGVEKLFF	TGTGCCAGTAGTATCAAGGGCACCGGAGTGGAAAAACTGTTTTTT
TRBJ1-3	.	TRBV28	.	CASSSTGFSGNTIYF	TGTGCCAGCAGTTCGACAGGCTTCTCTGGAAACACCATATATTTT
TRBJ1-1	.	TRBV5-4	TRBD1	CASSPLTGSNTEAFF	TGTGCCAGCAGCCCCCTGACAGGGAGTAACACTGAAGCTTTCTTT
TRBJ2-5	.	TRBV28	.	CASRSDGPETQYF	TGTGCCAGCAGGTCAGACGGCCCGGAGACCCAGTACTTC
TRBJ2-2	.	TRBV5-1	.	CASSSTGPPNTGELFF	TGCGCCAGCAGCTCAACGGGACCCCCGAACACCGGGGAGCTGTTTTTT
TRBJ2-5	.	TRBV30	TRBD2	CAWSWTSGAKTQYF	TGTGCCTGGAGTTGGACTAGCGGGGCGAAGACCCAGTACTTC
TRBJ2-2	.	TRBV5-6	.	CARGGENTGELFF	TGTGCCAGGGGCGGGGAGAACACCGGGGAGCTGTTTTTT
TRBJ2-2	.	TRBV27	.	CASRTGPRNTGELFF	TGTGCCAGCAGGACAGGTCCTAGGAACACCGGGGAGCTGTTTTTT
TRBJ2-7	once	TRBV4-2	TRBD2	CASSPGLAEEQYF	TGTGCCAGCAGCCCCGGACTAGCGGAAGAGCAGTACTTC
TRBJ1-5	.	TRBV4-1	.	CASSQGPFQPQHF	TGCGCCAGCAGCCAAGGACCCTTTCAGCCCCAGCATTTT
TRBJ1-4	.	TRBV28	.	CASSLVRGEGEKLFF	TGTGCCAGCAGTTTAGTCAGGGGAGAGGGTGAAAAACTGTTTTTT
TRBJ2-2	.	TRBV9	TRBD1	CASSVTNRGSGELFF	TGTGCCAGCAGCGTTACGAACAGGGGGTCCGGGGAGCTGTTTTTT
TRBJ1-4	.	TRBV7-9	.	CASSLPADNEKLFF	TGTGCCAGCAGCCTCCCCGCGGATAATGAAAAACTGTTTTTT
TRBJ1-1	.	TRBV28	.	CASSLYGDTEAFF	TGTGCCAGCAGTTTATACGGGGACACTGAAGCTTTCTTT
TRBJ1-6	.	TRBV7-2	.	CASSLGHFNSPLHF	TGTGCCAGCAGCTTGGGACACTTCAATTCACCCCTCCACTTT
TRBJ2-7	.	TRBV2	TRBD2	CASSDKAGGYEQYF	TGTGCCAGCAGTGATAAAGCGGGGGGGTACGAGCAGTACTTC
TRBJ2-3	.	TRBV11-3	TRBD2	CASSPVAGGTDTQYF	TGTGCCAGCAGCCCCGTAGCGGGAGGCACAGATACGCAGTATTTT
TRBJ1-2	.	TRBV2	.	CASSAARANYGYTF	TGTGCCAGCAGTGCGGCGCGAGCTAACTATGGCTACACCTTC